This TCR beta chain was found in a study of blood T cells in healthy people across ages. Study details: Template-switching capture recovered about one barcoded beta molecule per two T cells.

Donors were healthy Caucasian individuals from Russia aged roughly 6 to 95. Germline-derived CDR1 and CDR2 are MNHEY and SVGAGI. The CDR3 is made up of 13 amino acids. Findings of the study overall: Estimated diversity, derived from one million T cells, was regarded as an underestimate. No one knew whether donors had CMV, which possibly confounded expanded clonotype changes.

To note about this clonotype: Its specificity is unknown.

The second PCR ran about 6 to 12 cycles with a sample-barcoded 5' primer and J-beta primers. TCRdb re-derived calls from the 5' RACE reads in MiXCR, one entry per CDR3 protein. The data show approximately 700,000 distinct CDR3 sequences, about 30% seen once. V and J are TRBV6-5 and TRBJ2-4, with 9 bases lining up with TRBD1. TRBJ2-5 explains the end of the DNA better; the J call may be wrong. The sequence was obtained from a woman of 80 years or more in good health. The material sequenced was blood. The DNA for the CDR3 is TGTGCCAGCAATCGACAGGGGGGGAAGACCCAGTACTTC. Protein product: CASNRQGGKTQYF.